This T cell receptor (beta chain) was documented in a study of T cell responses to AZD1222 COVID-19 vaccine. Study at large: Pooling of second doses given at about 4 or about 12 weeks was done.

The CDR3 length is 14 residues. The V and J ends lost 6 bases and 0 bases respectively, with 10 bases between them. CDR1 is SNHLY, CDR2 FYNNEI, per germline. As to this clone: No antigen is known for it.

Some clones are missing from TCRdb's copy, which holds only in-frame ones; the method was immunoSEQ multiplex PCR. Here the sample spans 100,000 to 150,000 clones, about 90% being singletons. The study, taken as a whole, reports: Spike regions recognized by vaccine-associated CD4 TCRs spanned the protein, led by 160-218 and 743-854. Donors, mostly white British, included more females; clonal diversity was possibly underestimated. Close to half of spike-specific TCRs reportedly recognize unmutated variant regions.

The specimen comprised peripheral blood, sampled on day 0 of AZD1222 vaccination. The chain uses TRBV2 and TRBJ2-3; D remains unclear. The receptor was isolated from an adult in good health. CDR3 sequence reads: CASRTYASTDTQYF. The CDR3 DNA follows: TGTGCCAGCAGGACTTATGCTAGCACAGATACGCAGTATTTT.